In its sample, the clone carrying this T cell receptor (beta chain) was seen a few times. Its specificity is not known. The data originate from a study of response to subunit inactivated influenza vaccine. Via MiXCR, TCRdb re-called the RT-PCR reads, giving one row per CDR3 protein. The table includes over 400,000 distinct CDR3 sequences, 9.5% to 13% detected once. Germline V gives CDR1 MNHEY, CDR2 SVGEGT. The CDR3 is made up of 14 amino acids. The trim removed 8 bases at V and 6 bases at J, leaving 8 bases unmatched. Study-level findings and limits: Every seasonal influenza vaccination brings in few new T cells, the authors suggested.

The rearrangement links TRBV6-2 or TRBV6-3 to TRBJ1-1, with 11 nucleotides matching TRBD1. The input for sequencing was PBMCs from blood, taken more than 35 days after vaccination. This sequence was found in a man aged 50 to 60 who received an inactivated influenza vaccine. The CDR3 DNA follows: TGTGCCAGCCGGACAGGGGGCTCACGGGCTGAAGCTTTCTTT. It translates to CASRTGGSRAEAFF.